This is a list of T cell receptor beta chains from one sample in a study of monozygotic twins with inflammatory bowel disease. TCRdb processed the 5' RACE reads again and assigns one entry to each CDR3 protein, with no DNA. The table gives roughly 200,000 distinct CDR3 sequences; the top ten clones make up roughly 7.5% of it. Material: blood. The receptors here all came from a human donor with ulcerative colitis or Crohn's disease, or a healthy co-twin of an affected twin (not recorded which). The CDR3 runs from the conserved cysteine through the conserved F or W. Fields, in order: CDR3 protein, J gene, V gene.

CDR3 protein: CSVGLAPYTDTQYF; J gene: TRBJ2-3; V gene: TRBV29-1
CDR3 protein: CSARTGGSFSYGYTF; J gene: TRBJ1-2; V gene: TRBV20-1
CDR3 protein: CASSSGPQDIQYF; J gene: TRBJ2-4; V gene: TRBV5-1
CDR3 protein: CASSLGGAQETQYF; J gene: TRBJ2-5; V gene: TRBV7-3
CDR3 protein: CASSPLPGNYEQYF; J gene: TRBJ2-7; V gene: TRBV18
CDR3 protein: CASSWGGGWETRDTQYF; J gene: TRBJ2-3; V gene: TRBV6-5
CDR3 protein: CSAPTSGQRGETQYF; J gene: TRBJ2-5; V gene: TRBV20-1
CDR3 protein: CASSTRRRATDTQYF; J gene: TRBJ2-3; V gene: TRBV28
CDR3 protein: CASAGQGSTEAFF; J gene: TRBJ1-1; V gene: TRBV27
CDR3 protein: CSARPEGGRYNEQFF; J gene: TRBJ2-1; V gene: TRBV20-1
CDR3 protein: CSGGKNQPQHF; J gene: TRBJ1-5; V gene: TRBV20-1
CDR3 protein: CASSQIPSGSYEQFF; J gene: TRBJ2-1; V gene: TRBV3-1
CDR3 protein: CASSQDTETQYF; J gene: TRBJ2-5; V gene: TRBV4-2
CDR3 protein: CASSPPGAINEKLFF; J gene: TRBJ1-4; V gene: TRBV6-1
CDR3 protein: CASSLPTTAGGTGEQYF; J gene: TRBJ2-7; V gene: TRBV7-3
CDR3 protein: CASSPGTGEINIYEQYF; J gene: TRBJ2-7; V gene: TRBV12-3/TRBV12-4
CDR3 protein: CSARTSGGTQLPADTQYF; J gene: TRBJ2-3; V gene: TRBV20-1
CDR3 protein: CASSPQGTTYGYTF; J gene: TRBJ1-2; V gene: TRBV18
CDR3 protein: CSARDPAPIRLNYGYTF; J gene: TRBJ1-2; V gene: TRBV20-1
CDR3 protein: CSARVAASGDEAFF; J gene: TRBJ1-1; V gene: TRBV20-1
CDR3 protein: CASSFRRTEAFF; J gene: TRBJ1-1; V gene: TRBV28
CDR3 protein: CASSSTGAMAFF; J gene: TRBJ1-1; V gene: TRBV6-5
CDR3 protein: CSVAPGTSGRGNIQYF; J gene: TRBJ2-4; V gene: TRBV29-1
CDR3 protein: CATSAPGFDTGELFF; J gene: TRBJ2-2; V gene: TRBV24-1
CDR3 protein: CASSPKGVGANYGYTF; J gene: TRBJ1-2; V gene: TRBV5-1
CDR3 protein: CARVASGKIGYNEQFF; J gene: TRBJ2-1; V gene: TRBV19
CDR3 protein: CSAGVAHTEAFF; J gene: TRBJ1-1; V gene: TRBV20-1
CDR3 protein: CASKDTGELFF; J gene: TRBJ2-2; V gene: TRBV21-1
CDR3 protein: CASSLSPGNYGYTF; J gene: TRBJ1-2; V gene: TRBV27
CDR3 protein: CASSLVESKNIQYF; J gene: TRBJ2-4; V gene: TRBV5-6
CDR3 protein: CASSLAPNTEAFF; J gene: TRBJ1-1; V gene: TRBV7-6
CDR3 protein: CASSPGQLVEYEQYF; J gene: TRBJ2-7; V gene: TRBV7-2
CDR3 protein: CASRKESSYNSPLHF; J gene: TRBJ1-6; V gene: TRBV2
CDR3 protein: CASSAFPPGLAGAAVRDTQYF; J gene: TRBJ2-3; V gene: TRBV6-4
CDR3 protein: CASSLRVDVSSSYNEQFF; J gene: TRBJ2-1; V gene: TRBV7-8
CDR3 protein: CASSLAGYSNQPQHF; J gene: TRBJ1-5; V gene: TRBV5-1
CDR3 protein: CASSGTDTYTEAFF; J gene: TRBJ1-1; V gene: TRBV2
CDR3 protein: CASSLWAGAYNEQFF; J gene: TRBJ2-1; V gene: TRBV7-3
CDR3 protein: CASRTQFEQFF; J gene: TRBJ2-1; V gene: TRBV6-5
CDR3 protein: CASSPPGGASYTF; J gene: TRBJ1-2; V gene: TRBV18
CDR3 protein: CASSPGGVNSPLHF; J gene: TRBJ1-6; V gene: TRBV12-3/TRBV12-4
CDR3 protein: CASSSDDRKQYF; J gene: TRBJ2-7; V gene: TRBV7-2
CDR3 protein: CASSLTGQGAMNTEAFF; J gene: TRBJ1-1; V gene: TRBV5-1
CDR3 protein: CASSLTYRNTIYF; J gene: TRBJ1-3; V gene: TRBV28
CDR3 protein: CASSYRDRFHYEQYF; J gene: TRBJ2-7; V gene: TRBV6-5
CDR3 protein: CASSPWGREAFF; J gene: TRBJ1-1; V gene: TRBV5-8
CDR3 protein: CASSSLAGGGNEQFF; J gene: TRBJ2-1; V gene: TRBV9
CDR3 protein: CASRSSSDYGYTF; J gene: TRBJ1-2; V gene: TRBV25-1
CDR3 protein: CATKIAGSYNEQFF; J gene: TRBJ2-1; V gene: TRBV27
CDR3 protein: CAWSSPETQYF; J gene: TRBJ2-5; V gene: TRBV30
CDR3 protein: CASSDKRGGHNEQFF; J gene: TRBJ2-1; V gene: TRBV7-9
CDR3 protein: CASRKGQFTDTQYF; J gene: TRBJ2-3; V gene: TRBV2
CDR3 protein: CASTISERASSNQPQHF; J gene: TRBJ1-5; V gene: TRBV6-1
CDR3 protein: CASSKGGLINGYTF; J gene: TRBJ1-2; V gene: TRBV12-3/TRBV12-4
CDR3 protein: CSVEGYAGANVLTF; J gene: TRBJ2-6; V gene: TRBV29-1